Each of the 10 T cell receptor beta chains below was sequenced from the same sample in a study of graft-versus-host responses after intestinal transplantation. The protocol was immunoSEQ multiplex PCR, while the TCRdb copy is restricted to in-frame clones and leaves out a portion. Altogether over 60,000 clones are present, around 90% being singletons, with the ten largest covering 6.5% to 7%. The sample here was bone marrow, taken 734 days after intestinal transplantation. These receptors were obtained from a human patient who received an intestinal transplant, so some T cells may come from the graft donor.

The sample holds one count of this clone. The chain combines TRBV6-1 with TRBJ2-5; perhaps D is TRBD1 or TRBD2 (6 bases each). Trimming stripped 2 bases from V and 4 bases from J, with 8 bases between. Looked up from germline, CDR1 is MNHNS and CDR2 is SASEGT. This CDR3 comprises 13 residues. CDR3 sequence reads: CASSERGRETQYF. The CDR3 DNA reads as TGTGCCAGCAGTGAACGGGGGCGAGAGACCCAGTACTTC.

CDR3 bases: TGCGCCAGCAGCTTTTACGGTTCCGATGAGCAGTTCTTC. This gives the protein CASSFYGSDEQFF. The gene calls are TRBV5-1 and TRBJ2-1; D remains unclear. CDR1 and CDR2 (germline): SGHRS, YFSETQ. Trimming took 2 bases from V and 8 from J, leaving 11 bases between them. The CDR3 runs to 13 residues. The full variable domain, in which reference TRBV5-1 and TRBJ2-1 provide the parts outside the CDR3, is KAGVTQTPRYLIKTRGQQVTLSCSPISGHRSVSWYQQTPGQGLQFLFEYFSETQRNKGNFPGRFSGRQFSNSRSEMNVSTLELGDSALYLCASSFYGSDEQFFGPGTRLTVL.

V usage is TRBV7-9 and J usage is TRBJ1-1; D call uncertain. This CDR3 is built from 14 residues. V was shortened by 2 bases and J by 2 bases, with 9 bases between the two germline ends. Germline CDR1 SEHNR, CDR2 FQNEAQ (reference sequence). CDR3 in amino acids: CASSLTADNTEAFF. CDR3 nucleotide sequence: TGTGCCAGCAGCTTAACAGCCGATAACACTGAAGCTTTCTTT.

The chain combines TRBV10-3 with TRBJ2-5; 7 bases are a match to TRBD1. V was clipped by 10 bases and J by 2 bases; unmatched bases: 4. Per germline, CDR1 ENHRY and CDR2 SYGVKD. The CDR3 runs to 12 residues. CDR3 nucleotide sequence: TGTGCCACCCGGGACAGACAAGAGACCCAGTACTTC. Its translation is CATRDRQETQYF.

The CDR3 DNA is TGTGCCAGCCGCATGGGAGGGGACTACTCCTACGAGCAGTACTTC. Translated, it gives CASRMGGDYSYEQYF. The chain uses TRBV27 and TRBJ2-7; 7 bases agree with TRBD2. Germline V gene sequence: CDR1 MNHEY, CDR2 SMNVEV (reference sequence). The CDR3 is 15 residues long. J lost 0 bases, V lost 8 bases, and 10 bases had no gene match.

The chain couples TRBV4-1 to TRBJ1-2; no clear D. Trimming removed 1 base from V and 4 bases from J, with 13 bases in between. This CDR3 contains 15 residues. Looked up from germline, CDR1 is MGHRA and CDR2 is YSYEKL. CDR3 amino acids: CASSQVSSLVYGYTF. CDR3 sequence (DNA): TGCGCCAGCAGCCAAGTTTCCAGCCTTGTCTATGGCTACACCTTC.

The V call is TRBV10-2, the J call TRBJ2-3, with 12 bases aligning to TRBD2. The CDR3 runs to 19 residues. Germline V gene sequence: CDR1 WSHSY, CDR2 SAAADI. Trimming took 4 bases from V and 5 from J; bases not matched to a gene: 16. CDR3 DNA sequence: TGCGCCAGCAGTGGGACTAGCGGGGATGGTGGTAGAGTGGGAGATACGCAGTATTTT. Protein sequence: CASSGTSGDGGRVGDTQYF.

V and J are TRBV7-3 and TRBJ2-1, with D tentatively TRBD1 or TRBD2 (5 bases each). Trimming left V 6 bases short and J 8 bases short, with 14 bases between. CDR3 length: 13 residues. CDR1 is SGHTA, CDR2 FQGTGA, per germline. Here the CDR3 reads CASRPPGRDEQFF. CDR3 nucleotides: TGTGCCAGCAGGCCTCCGGGGCGGGATGAGCAGTTCTTC. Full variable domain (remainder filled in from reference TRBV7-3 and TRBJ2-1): GAGVSQTPSNKVTEKGKYVELRCDPISGHTALYWYRQSLGQGPEFLIYFQGTGAADDSGLPNDRFFAVRPEGSVSTLKIQRTERGDSAVYLCASRPPGRDEQFFGPGTRLTVL.

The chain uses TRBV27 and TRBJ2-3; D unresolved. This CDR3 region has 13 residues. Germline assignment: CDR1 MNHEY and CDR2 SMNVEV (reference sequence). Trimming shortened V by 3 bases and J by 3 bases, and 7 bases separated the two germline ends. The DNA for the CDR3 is TGTGCCAGCAGTTTTGGGTTGACAGATACGCAGTATTTT. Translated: CASSFGLTDTQYF.

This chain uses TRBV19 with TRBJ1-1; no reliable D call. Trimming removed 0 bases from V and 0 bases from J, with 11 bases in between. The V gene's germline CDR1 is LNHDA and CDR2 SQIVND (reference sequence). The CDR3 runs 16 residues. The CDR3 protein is CASSIEEGRMNTEAFF. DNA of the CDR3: TGTGCCAGTAGTATAGAGGAGGGAAGAATGAACACTGAAGCTTTCTTT.